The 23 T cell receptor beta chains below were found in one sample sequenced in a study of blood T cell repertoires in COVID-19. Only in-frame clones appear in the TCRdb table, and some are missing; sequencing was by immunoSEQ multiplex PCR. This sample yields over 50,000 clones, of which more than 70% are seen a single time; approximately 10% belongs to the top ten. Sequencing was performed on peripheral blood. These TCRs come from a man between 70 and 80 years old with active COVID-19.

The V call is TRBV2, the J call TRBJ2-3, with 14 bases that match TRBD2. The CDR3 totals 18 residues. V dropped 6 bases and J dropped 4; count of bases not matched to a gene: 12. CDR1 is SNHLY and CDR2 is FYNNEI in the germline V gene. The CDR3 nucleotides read TGTGCCAGCAGCCTGACTAGCGGGGGGGCCTTTCTCGCAGATACGCAGTATTTT. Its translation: CASSLTSGGAFLADTQYF.

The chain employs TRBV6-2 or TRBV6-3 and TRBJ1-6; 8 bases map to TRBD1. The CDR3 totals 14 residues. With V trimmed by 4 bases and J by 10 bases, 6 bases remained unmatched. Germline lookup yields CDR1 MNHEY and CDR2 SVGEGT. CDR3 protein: CASSSDREDSPLHF. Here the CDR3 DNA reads TGTGCCAGCAGTTCGGACAGGGAAGACTCACCCCTCCACTTT.

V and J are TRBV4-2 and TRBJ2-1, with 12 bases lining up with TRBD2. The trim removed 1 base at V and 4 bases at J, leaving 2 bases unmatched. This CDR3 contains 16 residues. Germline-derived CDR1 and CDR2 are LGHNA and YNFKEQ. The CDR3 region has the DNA TGTGCCAGCAGCCAAGGGACTAGCGGGGAGTACAATGAGCAGTTCTTC. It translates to CASSQGTSGEYNEQFF.

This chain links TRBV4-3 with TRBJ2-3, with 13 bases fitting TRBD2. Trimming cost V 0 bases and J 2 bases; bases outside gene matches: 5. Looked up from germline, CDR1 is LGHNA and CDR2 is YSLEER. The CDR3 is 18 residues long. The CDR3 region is CASSQDKLAGGYTDTQYF. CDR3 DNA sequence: TGCGCCAGCAGCCAAGATAAACTAGCGGGGGGGTACACAGATACGCAGTATTTT.

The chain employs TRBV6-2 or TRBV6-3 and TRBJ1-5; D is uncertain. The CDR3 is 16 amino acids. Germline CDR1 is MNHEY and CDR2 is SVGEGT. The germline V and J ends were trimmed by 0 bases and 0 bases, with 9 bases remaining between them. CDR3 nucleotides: TGTGCCAGCAGTTACTCGGGCGCCCTTAGCAATCAGCCCCAGCATTTT. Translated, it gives CASSYSGALSNQPQHF.

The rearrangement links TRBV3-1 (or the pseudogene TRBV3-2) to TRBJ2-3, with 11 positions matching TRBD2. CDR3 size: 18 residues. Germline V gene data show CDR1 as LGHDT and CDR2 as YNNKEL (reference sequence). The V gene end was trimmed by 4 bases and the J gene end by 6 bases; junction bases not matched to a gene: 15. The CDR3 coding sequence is TGTGCCAGCAGCCTCGCAACGGTTAGCGGGGGGGCAGTGGATACGCAGTATTTT. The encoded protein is CASSLATVSGGAVDTQYF.

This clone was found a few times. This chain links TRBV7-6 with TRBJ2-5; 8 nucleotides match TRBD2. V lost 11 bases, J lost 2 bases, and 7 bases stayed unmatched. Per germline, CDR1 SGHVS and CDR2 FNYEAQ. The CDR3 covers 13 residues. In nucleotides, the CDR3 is TGTGCCGTAACGGGGGGGAGACAAGAGACCCAGTACTTC. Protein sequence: CAVTGGRQETQYF.

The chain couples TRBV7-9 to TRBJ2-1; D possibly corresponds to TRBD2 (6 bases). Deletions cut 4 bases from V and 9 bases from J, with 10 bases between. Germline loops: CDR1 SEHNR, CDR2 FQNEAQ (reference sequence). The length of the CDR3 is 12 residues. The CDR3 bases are TGTGCCAGCAGCTCCTCACTAGCTGAGCAGTTCTTC. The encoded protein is CASSSSLAEQFF.

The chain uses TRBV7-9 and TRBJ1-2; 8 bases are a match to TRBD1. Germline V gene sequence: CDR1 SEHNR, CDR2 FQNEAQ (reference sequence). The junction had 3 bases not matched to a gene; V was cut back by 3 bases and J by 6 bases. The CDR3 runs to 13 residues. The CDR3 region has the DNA TGTGCCAGCAGCTTCGGGACAGGAGATGGCTACACCTTC. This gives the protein CASSFGTGDGYTF.

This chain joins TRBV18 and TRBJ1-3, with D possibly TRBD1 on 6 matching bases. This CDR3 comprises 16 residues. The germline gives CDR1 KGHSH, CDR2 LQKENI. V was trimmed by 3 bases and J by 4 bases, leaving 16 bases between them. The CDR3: CASSPTRGALGNTIYF. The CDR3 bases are TGTGCCAGCTCACCTACTCGGGGGGCGCTGGGAAACACCATATATTTT.

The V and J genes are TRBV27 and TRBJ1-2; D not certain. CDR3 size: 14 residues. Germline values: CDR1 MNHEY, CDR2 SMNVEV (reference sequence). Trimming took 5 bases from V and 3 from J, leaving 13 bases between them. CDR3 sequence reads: CASSRGPLDYGYTF. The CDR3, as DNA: TGTGCCAGCAGTCGAGGGCCGCTTGACTATGGCTACACCTTC.

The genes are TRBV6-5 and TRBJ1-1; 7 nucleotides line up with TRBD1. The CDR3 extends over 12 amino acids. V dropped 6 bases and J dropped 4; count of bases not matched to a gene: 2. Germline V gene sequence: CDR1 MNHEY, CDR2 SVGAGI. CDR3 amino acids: CASRQGTTEAFF. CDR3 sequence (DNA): TGTGCCAGCAGACAGGGGACCACTGAAGCTTTCTTT.

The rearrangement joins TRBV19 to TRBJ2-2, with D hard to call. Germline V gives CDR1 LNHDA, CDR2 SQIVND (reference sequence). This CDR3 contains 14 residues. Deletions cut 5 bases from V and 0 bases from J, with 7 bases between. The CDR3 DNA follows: TGTGCCAGTAGTCCTCCCCCGAACACCGGGGAGCTGTTTTTT. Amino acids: CASSPPPNTGELFF. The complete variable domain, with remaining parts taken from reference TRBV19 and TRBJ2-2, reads DGGITQSPKYLFRKEGQNVTLSCEQNLNHDAMYWYRQDPGQGLRLIYYSQIVNDFQKGDIAEGYSVSREKKESFPLTVTSAQKNPTAFYLCASSPPPNTGELFFGEGSRLTVL.

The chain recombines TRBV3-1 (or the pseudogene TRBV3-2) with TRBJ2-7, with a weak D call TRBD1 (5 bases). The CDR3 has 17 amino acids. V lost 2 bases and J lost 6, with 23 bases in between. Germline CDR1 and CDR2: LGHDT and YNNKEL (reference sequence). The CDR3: CASSQPPWGTRGGEQYF. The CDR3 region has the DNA TGTGCCAGCAGCCAACCCCCCTGGGGCACCCGAGGTGGCGAGCAGTACTTC.

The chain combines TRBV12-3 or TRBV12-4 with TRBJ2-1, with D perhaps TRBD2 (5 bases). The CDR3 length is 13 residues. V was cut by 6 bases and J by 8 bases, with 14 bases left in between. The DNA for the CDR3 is TGTGCCAGCAGCCGGTCGACGGAGGATGAGCAGTTCTTC. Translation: CASSRSTEDEQFF.

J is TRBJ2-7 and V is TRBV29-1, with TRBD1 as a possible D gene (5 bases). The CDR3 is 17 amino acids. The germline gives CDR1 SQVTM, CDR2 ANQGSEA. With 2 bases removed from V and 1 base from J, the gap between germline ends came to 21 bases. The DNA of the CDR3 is TGCAGCGTTGAAAAGGGGTCTCTGGGTGGCACGTCCTACGAGCAGTACTTC. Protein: CSVEKGSLGGTSYEQYF.

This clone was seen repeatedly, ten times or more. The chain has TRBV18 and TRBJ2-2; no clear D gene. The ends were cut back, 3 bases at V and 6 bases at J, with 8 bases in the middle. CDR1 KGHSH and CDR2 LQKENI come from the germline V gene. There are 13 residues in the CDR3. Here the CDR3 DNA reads TGTGCCAGCTCACCCGTCGTTGCCGGGGAGCTGTTTTTT. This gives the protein CASSPVVAGELFF. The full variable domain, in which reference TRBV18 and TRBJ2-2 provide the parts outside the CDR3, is NAGVMQNPRHLVRRRGQEARLRCSPMKGHSHVYWYRQLPEEGLKFMVYLQKENIIDESGMPKERFSAEFPKEGPSILRIQQVVRGDSAAYFCASSPVVAGELFFGEGSRLTVL.

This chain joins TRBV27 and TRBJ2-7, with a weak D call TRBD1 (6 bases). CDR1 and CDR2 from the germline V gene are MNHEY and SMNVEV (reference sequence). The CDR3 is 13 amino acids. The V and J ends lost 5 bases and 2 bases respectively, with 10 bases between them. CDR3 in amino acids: CASSPRQAYEQYF. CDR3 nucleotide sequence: TGTGCCAGCAGTCCCAGACAGGCCTACGAGCAGTACTTC.

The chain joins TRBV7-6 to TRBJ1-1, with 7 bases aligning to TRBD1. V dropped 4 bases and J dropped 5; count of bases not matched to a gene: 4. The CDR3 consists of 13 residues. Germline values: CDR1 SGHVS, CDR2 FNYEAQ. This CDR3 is CASSSTGRTEAFF. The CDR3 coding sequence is TGTGCCAGCAGCTCGACAGGGCGGACTGAAGCTTTCTTT.

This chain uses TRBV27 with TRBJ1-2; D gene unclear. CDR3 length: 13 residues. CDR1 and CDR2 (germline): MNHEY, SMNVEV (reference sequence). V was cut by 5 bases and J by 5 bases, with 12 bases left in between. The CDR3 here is CASSITGIYGYTF. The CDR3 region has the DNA TGTGCCAGCAGTATAACGGGAATTTATGGCTACACCTTC.

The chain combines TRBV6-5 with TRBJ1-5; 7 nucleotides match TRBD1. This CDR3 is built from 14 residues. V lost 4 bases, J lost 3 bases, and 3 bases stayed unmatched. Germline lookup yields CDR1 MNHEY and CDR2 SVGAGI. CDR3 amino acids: CASSFTGDNQPQHF. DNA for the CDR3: TGTGCCAGCAGTTTTACAGGGGACAATCAGCCCCAGCATTTT.

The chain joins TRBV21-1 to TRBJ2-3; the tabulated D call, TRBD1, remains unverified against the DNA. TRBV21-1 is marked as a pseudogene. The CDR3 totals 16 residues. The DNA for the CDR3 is TGTGCCAGCAGCAACCAAACAGGGGCTAGCACAGATACGCAGTATTTT. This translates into CASSNQTGASTDTQYF.

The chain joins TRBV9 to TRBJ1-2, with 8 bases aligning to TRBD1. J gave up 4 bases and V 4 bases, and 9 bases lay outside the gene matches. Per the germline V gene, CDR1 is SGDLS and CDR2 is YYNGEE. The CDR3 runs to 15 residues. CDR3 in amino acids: CASSFRDRRSYGYTF. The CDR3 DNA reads TGTGCCAGCAGCTTCCGGGACAGGAGATCCTATGGCTACACCTTC.